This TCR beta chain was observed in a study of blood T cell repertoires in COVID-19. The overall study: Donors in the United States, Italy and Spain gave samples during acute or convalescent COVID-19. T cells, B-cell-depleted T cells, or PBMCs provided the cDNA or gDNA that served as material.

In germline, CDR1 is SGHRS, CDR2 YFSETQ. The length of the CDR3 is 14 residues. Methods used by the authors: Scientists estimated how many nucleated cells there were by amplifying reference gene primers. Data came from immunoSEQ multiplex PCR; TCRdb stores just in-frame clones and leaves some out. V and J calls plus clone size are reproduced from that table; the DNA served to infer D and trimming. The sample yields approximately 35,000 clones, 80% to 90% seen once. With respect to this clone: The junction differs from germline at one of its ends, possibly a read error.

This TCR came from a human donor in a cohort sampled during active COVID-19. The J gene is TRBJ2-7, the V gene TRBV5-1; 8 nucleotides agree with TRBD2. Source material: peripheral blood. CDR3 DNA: TGCGCCAGCAGTTATCGGGGGGGCTCCGACGAGCAGTACTTC. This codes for CASSYRGGSDEQYF.